This passage covers 18 T cell receptor beta chains from one sample sequenced in a study of blood T cell repertoires in COVID-19. Sequencing used immunoSEQ multiplex PCR; TCRdb keeps in-frame clones, though not all of them. The sample contains 110,000 or so clones, about 78% of which appear only once. The sequenced sample consisted of peripheral blood. Every receptor here comes from a human donor in a cohort sampled during active or convalescent COVID-19.

V usage is TRBV27 and J usage is TRBJ2-5; unclear D gene. CDR1 and CDR2 from the germline V gene are MNHEY and SMNVEV (reference sequence). This CDR3 spans 12 amino acids. V was clipped by 1 base and J by 5 bases, with 5 bases between them. CDR3 nucleotides: TGTGCCAGCAGTTTATTCGGGGAGACCCAGTACTTC. Its translation: CASSLFGETQYF.

J is TRBJ1-1 and V is TRBV7-2; D gene ambiguous. Germline V gene data show CDR1 as SGHTA and CDR2 as FQGNSA. V lost 4 bases and J lost 3, with 15 bases in between. The CDR3 sequence is 15 residues long. CDR3 in amino acids: CASSSPGREYTEAFF. The CDR3 DNA is TGTGCCAGCAGCTCACCTGGCCGGGAATACACTGAAGCTTTCTTT.

The rearrangement uses TRBV9 and TRBJ1-2; D is perhaps TRBD1 (5 bases). Germline V gene data show CDR1 as SGDLS and CDR2 as YYNGEE. The CDR3 totals 14 residues. The V end was cut by 0 bases, the J end by 4 bases, with 10 bases between. CDR3 sequence reads: CASSVATGVYGYTF. The CDR3 nucleotides are TGTGCCAGCAGCGTAGCTACGGGGGTCTATGGCTACACCTTC.

This chain connects TRBV7-2 to TRBJ2-3; D possibly corresponds to TRBD1 (6 bases). Germline CDR1 SGHTA, CDR2 FQGNSA. The V end lost 4 bases, the J end lost 6 bases, and 17 bases lay between the germline ends. The CDR3 runs to 15 residues. The CDR3 loop reads CASSSNRAREDTQYF. The DNA for the CDR3 is TGTGCCAGCAGCTCTAACAGGGCCCGAGAGGATACGCAGTATTTT.

CDR3 residues: CASSSRLGENYGYTF. CDR3 sequence (DNA): TGTGCCAGCAGCTCTCGACTGGGAGAGAACTATGGCTACACCTTC. V is TRBV25-1 and J is TRBJ1-2; no reliable D call. CDR1 and CDR2 from the germline V gene are MGHDK and SYGVNS. The CDR3 sequence is 15 residues long. The germline V and J ends were trimmed by 6 bases and 2 bases, with 16 bases remaining between them.

The chain employs TRBV5-8 and TRBJ2-7; D remains ambiguous. V lost 6 bases to trimming and J lost 0 bases, with 4 bases between them. This CDR3 is built from 11 residues. Germline values: CDR1 SGHTS, CDR2 YDEGEE. The CDR3 loop reads CASTLSYEQYF. The CDR3 bases are TGTGCCAGCACCCTCTCCTACGAGCAGTACTTC.

The chain carries TRBV15 and TRBJ2-6; the D is unclear. Per the germline V gene, CDR1 is LNHNV and CDR2 is YYDKDF (reference sequence). Trimming removed 0 bases from V and 0 bases from J, with 6 bases in between. CDR3 length: 16 residues. Here the CDR3 DNA reads TGTGCCACCAGCAGAGATGTCAGCTCTGGGGCCAACGTCCTGACTTTC. It codes for CATSRDVSSGANVLTF.

The chain couples TRBV5-6 to TRBJ2-5; 9 bases are shared with TRBD1. Germline V gene sequence: CDR1 SGHDT, CDR2 YYEEEE. CDR3 length equals 16 residues. V shed 4 bases, J shed 5 bases, and the junction held 12 bases outside the gene matches. CDR3: CASSRTGGVLAETQYF. DNA for the CDR3: TGTGCCAGCAGCAGAACAGGGGGCGTTTTGGCCGAGACCCAGTACTTC.

The chain recombines TRBV2 with TRBJ1-5; the D gene is possibly TRBD1 (6 bases). The V and J ends lost 6 bases and 3 bases respectively, with 15 bases between them. The germline CDR1 and CDR2 sequences are SNHLY and FYNNEI. CDR3 size: 15 residues. DNA of the CDR3: TGTGCCAGCAGGGACAGTTCCGTCTACAATCAGCCCCAGCATTTT. This translates into CASRDSSVYNQPQHF.

J is TRBJ2-1 and V is TRBV5-8; D remains ambiguous. Trimming left V 4 bases short and J 0 bases short, with 11 bases between. Per germline, CDR1 SGHTS and CDR2 YDEGEE. The CDR3 contains 15 residues. The CDR3 reads CASSPSRSSYNEQFF. CDR3 DNA: TGTGCCAGCAGCCCTAGTAGGAGCTCCTACAATGAGCAGTTCTTC. Full variable domain (remainder filled in from reference TRBV5-8 and TRBJ2-1): EAGVTQSPTHLIKTRGQQATLRCSPISGHTSVYWYQQALGLGLQFLLWYDEGEERNRGNFPPRFSGRQFPNYSSELNVNALELEDSALYLCASSPSRSSYNEQFFGPGTRLTVL.

This clone was recorded once. The genes are TRBV11-1 and TRBJ2-7; D unresolved. Germline assignment: CDR1 SGHAT and CDR2 FQDESV (reference sequence). This CDR3 spans 15 amino acids. V was shortened by 4 bases and J by 2 bases, with 15 bases between the two germline ends. The CDR3 DNA follows: TGTGCCAGCAGCTCGGTTCCAGGTGGGCCCTACGAGCAGTACTTC. Translation gives CASSSVPGGPYEQYF.

This clone was detected a few times. The chain uses TRBV20-1 and TRBJ2-1, with 7 bases lining up with TRBD2. Germline CDR1 and CDR2: DFQATT and SNEGSKA (reference sequence). J was trimmed by 7 bases and V by 3 bases; bases with no gene match: 9. The CDR3 covers 14 residues. In nucleotides, the CDR3 is TGCAGTGCTAGTAGCCCAGCGGGGTTAAATGAGCAGTTCTTC. Its protein is CSASSPAGLNEQFF.

This rearrangement joins TRBV6-1 to TRBJ2-7; the match to TRBD1 covers 7 bases. Germline lookup yields CDR1 MNHNS and CDR2 SASEGT. The CDR3 contains 12 residues. V was clipped by 3 bases and J by 9 bases; unmatched bases: 5. In DNA form, the CDR3 reads TGTGCCAGCAGTGACAGGGGGAGAAGGCAGTACTTC. Translated: CASSDRGRRQYF.

The chain is built from TRBV7-2 and TRBJ1-6; D not resolved. Trimming removed 4 bases from V and 9 bases from J, with 13 bases in between. The CDR3 consists of 14 residues. Per the germline V gene, CDR1 is SGHTA and CDR2 is FQGNSA. CDR3 sequence reads: CASSSGRGISPLHF. CDR3 DNA sequence: TGTGCCAGCAGCTCCGGGAGAGGGATTTCACCCCTCCACTTT.

CDR3: CASSLGTGSEEKLFF. The DNA of the CDR3 is TGCGCCAGCAGCTTGGGGACAGGGAGTGAGGAAAAACTGTTTTTT. The V call is TRBV5-1, the J call TRBJ1-4; TRBD1 matches at 8 bases. The V gene's germline CDR1 is SGHRS and CDR2 YFSETQ. CDR3 length: 15 residues. J gave up 8 bases and V 0 bases, and 6 bases lay outside the gene matches.

The count of this clone is one. The chain has TRBV5-1 and TRBJ2-5; 11 nucleotides agree with TRBD1. The V gene's germline CDR1 is SGHRS and CDR2 YFSETQ. After removal of 3 bases from V and 4 bases from J, the junction contained 2 bases not matched to a gene. The CDR3 runs to 14 residues. This CDR3 reads CASSSGTGGETQYF. The CDR3, as DNA: TGCGCCAGCAGCTCGGGGACAGGGGGAGAGACCCAGTACTTC.

Regarding this clone: A read error may account for a junction end that differs from germline. The rearrangement links TRBV10-1 to TRBJ2-7, with D possibly matching TRBD1 (6 bases). The CDR3 contains 13 residues. Germline CDR1 WNHNN, CDR2 SYGVQD (reference sequence). The CDR3 spells CTSSESGASEQYF. The CDR3 bases are TGCACCAGCAGTGAGTCAGGGGCTTCCGAGCAGTACTTC.

This chain joins TRBV7-2 and TRBJ2-3; 12 bases agree with TRBD2. The germline V gene has CDR1 SGHTA and CDR2 FQGNSA. Unmatched junction bases numbered 6, after V lost 1 base and J lost 1 base. This CDR3 region has 18 residues. The CDR3 protein is CASSLVASGGVGTDTQYF. For the CDR3, the DNA is TGTGCCAGCAGCTTAGTGGCTAGCGGGGGGGTTGGCACAGATACGCAGTATTTT.